Listed here are 21 T cell receptor beta chains from one sample, sequenced in a study of blood T cell repertoires in COVID-19. Only in-frame clones appear in the TCRdb table, and some are missing; sequencing was by immunoSEQ multiplex PCR. This table has fewer than 350,000 clones, about nine tenths appearing once. Sequenced sample: peripheral blood. Receptors originate from a woman under 40 with COVID-19, enrolled during active disease.

The chain uses TRBV30 and TRBJ1-6, with unresolved D. CDR3 length: 14 residues. Germline V gene data show CDR1 as GTSNPN and CDR2 as SVGIG (reference sequence). V was clipped by 4 bases and J by 7 bases, with 14 bases between them. CDR3 sequence (DNA): TGTGCCTGGACCACTGGGAGTCTAAATTCACCCCTCCACTTT. Translating gives CAWTTGSLNSPLHF. The entire variable domain, with the rest obtained from reference TRBV30 and TRBJ1-6, is as follows: SQTIHQWPATLVQPVGSPLSLECTVEGTSNPNLYWYRQAAGRGLQLLFYSVGIGQISSEVPQNLSASRPQDRQFILSSKKLLLSDSGFYLCAWTTGSLNSPLHFGNGTRLTVT.

The V gene is TRBV28, the J gene TRBJ2-5; D possibly corresponds to TRBD2 (5 bases). CDR3 length: 12 residues. V gave up 6 bases and J gave up 5 bases, with 10 bases separating them. The germline V gene encodes CDR1 MDHEN and CDR2 SYDVKM. The CDR3, as DNA: TGTGCCAGCAGGGGAGTGCACGAGACCCAGTACTTC. Amino acids: CASRGVHETQYF.

V is TRBV13 and J is TRBJ1-2; unclear D gene. The CDR3 length is 13 residues. Germline CDR1 and CDR2: PRHDT and FYEKMQ (reference sequence). Trimming pared 2 bases from V and 4 bases from J, leaving 8 bases between. The DNA of the CDR3 is TGTGCCAGCAGCTTACCCAGAGGCTATGGCTACACCTTC. This gives the protein CASSLPRGYGYTF.

This sequence joins TRBV28 and TRBJ1-5, with a tentative D call TRBD1 (5 bases). CDR1 and CDR2 (germline): MDHEN, SYDVKM. The germline V and J ends were trimmed by 6 bases and 6 bases, with 12 bases remaining between them. The length of the CDR3 is 13 residues. The CDR3 sequence: CASSSPGGQPQHF. The CDR3 DNA follows: TGTGCCAGCAGCTCCCCGGGGGGTCAGCCCCAGCATTTT.

This rearrangement joins TRBV28 to TRBJ2-7, with 7 bases lining up with TRBD1. The V segment lost 5 bases and the J segment 4 bases; nucleotides outside the gene matches: 8. Germline V gene sequence: CDR1 MDHEN, CDR2 SYDVKM. The CDR3 loop spans 14 amino acids. The CDR3 coding sequence is TGTGCCAGCAGTCCCAGGGACAGTTGGTACGAGCAGTACTTC. It yields the protein CASSPRDSWYEQYF.

The genes are TRBV28 and TRBJ1-3, with no clear D. CDR3 length equals 15 residues. Germline CDR1 MDHEN, CDR2 SYDVKM. V lost 5 bases to trimming and J lost 7 bases, with 18 bases between them. The CDR3 DNA sequence: TGTGCCAGCAGTCCTGGGTCGGCGGATTTTAACACCATATATTTT. Amino acids: CASSPGSADFNTIYF. Combining the CDR3 with reference TRBV28 and TRBJ1-3 gives the whole variable domain DVKVTQSSRYLVKRTGEKVFLECVQDMDHENMFWYRQDPGLGLRLIYFSYDVKMKEKGDIPEGYSVSREKKERFSLILESASTNQTSMYLCASSPGSADFNTIYFGEGSWLTVV.

The chain uses TRBV19 and TRBJ1-2; TRBD1 matches 8 bases. The CDR3 sequence is 16 residues long. CDR1 is LNHDA, CDR2 SQIVND, per germline (reference sequence). With V trimmed by 3 bases and J by 2 bases, 8 bases remained unmatched. The CDR3 protein is CASSIDRGTINYGYTF. The CDR3 coding sequence is TGTGCCAGTAGTATTGACAGGGGAACTATCAACTATGGCTACACCTTC.

The chain uses TRBV5-5 and TRBJ2-1, with 7 nucleotides matching TRBD2. This CDR3 is 15 amino acids long. The V segment lost 4 bases and the J segment 4 bases; nucleotides outside the gene matches: 8. CDR1 SGHKS and CDR2 YYEKEE come from the germline V gene (reference sequence). The chain's CDR3 is CASSTTGLQYNEQFF. DNA of the CDR3: TGTGCCAGCAGCACCACGGGACTACAATACAATGAGCAGTTCTTC.

The chain combines TRBV4-1 with TRBJ1-5; 8 bases match TRBD1. Germline CDR1 and CDR2: MGHRA and YSYEKL. The CDR3 sequence is 16 residues long. Trimming took 0 bases from V and 5 from J; bases not matched to a gene: 6. CDR3 DNA sequence: TGCGCCAGCAGCCAAGACCGACAGGGGTCTTATCAGCCCCAGCATTTT. This codes for CASSQDRQGSYQPQHF.

The chain is built from TRBV2 and TRBJ2-7; D call uncertain. The CDR3 consists of 10 residues. Germline loops: CDR1 SNHLY, CDR2 FYNNEI. V dropped 4 bases and J dropped 10 bases, with 8 bases sitting between them. Here the CDR3 reads CASSGLQQYF. CDR3 coding DNA: TGTGCCAGCAGTGGACTCCAACAGTACTTC.

The V call is TRBV2, the J call TRBJ1-6, with D tentatively TRBD1 (5 bases). The CDR3 is 15 residues long. V shed 4 bases and J shed 6 bases, with 13 bases lying between them. Germline CDR1 is SNHLY and CDR2 is FYNNEI. CDR3 loop: CASSVQAESNSPLHF. CDR3 bases: TGTGCCAGCAGTGTACAGGCAGAAAGTAATTCACCCCTCCACTTT.

The gene calls are TRBV10-3 and TRBJ1-2; 8 nucleotides line up with TRBD1. V gave up 0 bases and J gave up 2 bases; unmatched junction bases: 2. From germline, CDR1 is ENHRY and CDR2 SYGVKD. The CDR3 spans 15 residues. The CDR3 coding sequence is TGTGCCATCAGTGAGTCTCAGGGGGCGAACTATGGCTACACCTTC. It yields the protein CAISESQGANYGYTF.

The gene calls are TRBV11-2 and TRBJ2-3, with TRBD1 matching 8 bases. The CDR3 contains 18 residues. CDR1 SGHAT and CDR2 FQNNGV come from the germline V gene. J lost 2 bases, V lost 2 bases, and 12 bases had no gene match. The CDR3 loop reads CASSLQGPPGQATDTQYF. The CDR3 nucleotides read TGTGCCAGCAGCTTACAAGGCCCACCGGGACAGGCCACAGATACGCAGTATTTT.

Only one count was recorded for this clone. This chain links TRBV2 with TRBJ1-2, with TRBD1 matching over 8 bases. The CDR3 covers 16 residues. Trimming took 7 bases from V and 8 from J; bases not matched to a gene: 18. Looked up from germline, CDR1 is SNHLY and CDR2 is FYNNEI. CDR3 in DNA: TGTGCCAGCAATGGGGTTGTAGACAGGGGCGCCGTAGGCTACACCTTC. As protein: CASNGVVDRGAVGYTF.

The chain is built from TRBV7-8 and TRBJ1-5; tentative D call: TRBD1 (6 bases). The ends were cut back, 5 bases at V and 1 base at J, with 12 bases in the middle. Per the germline V gene, CDR1 is SGHVS and CDR2 is FQNEAQ. This CDR3 comprises 15 residues. CDR3 protein: CASSPEGESNQPQHF. The CDR3 nucleotides read TGTGCCAGCAGCCCAGAGGGGGAGAGCAATCAGCCCCAGCATTTT.

This clone has only one observation. V and J are TRBV5-1 and TRBJ2-7; possibly TRBD1 for D (7 bases). Germline values: CDR1 SGHRS, CDR2 YFSETQ. The V and J ends lost 0 bases and 7 bases respectively, with 14 bases between them. The CDR3 extends over 14 amino acids. The CDR3: CASSLADRAGEQYF. Here the CDR3 DNA reads TGCGCCAGCAGCTTGGCTGACAGGGCGGGGGAGCAGTACTTC.

This CDR3 is CASSLVGQLSSYNSPLHF. The CDR3 DNA reads as TGTGCCAGCAGCTTGGTGGGACAGTTGAGCTCCTATAATTCACCCCTCCACTTT. The chain employs TRBV5-5 and TRBJ1-6; 7 positions match TRBD1. The length of the CDR3 is 18 residues. Germline CDR1 and CDR2: SGHKS and YYEKEE (reference sequence). J lost 0 bases, V lost 0 bases, and 6 bases had no gene match.

This clone showed up many times. The chain couples TRBV19 to TRBJ2-1; the D gene is possibly TRBD2 (6 bases). V lost 3 bases to trimming and J lost 9 bases, with 12 bases between them. The CDR3 runs 13 residues. The V gene's germline CDR1 is LNHDA and CDR2 SQIVND (reference sequence). The CDR3 here is CASSIGAAGEQFF. CDR3 in DNA: TGTGCCAGTAGTATTGGGGCAGCGGGTGAGCAGTTCTTC.

V is TRBV6-4 and J is TRBJ2-3; D is possibly TRBD2 (6 bases). Germline V gene sequence: CDR1 MRHNA, CDR2 SNTAGT. This CDR3 is built from 13 residues. V lost 5 bases, J lost 0 bases, and 6 bases lay in between. The CDR3 loop reads CASSSGSTDTQYF. The CDR3 region has the DNA TGTGCCAGCAGTAGCGGGAGCACAGATACGCAGTATTTT.

This clone was seen a few times. The J gene is TRBJ1-5, the V gene TRBV6-2 or TRBV6-3; maybe TRBD1 (5 bases). Trimming stripped 2 bases from V and 7 bases from J, with 12 bases between. The V gene's germline CDR1 is MNHEY and CDR2 SVGEGT. The CDR3 is made up of 14 amino acids. The CDR3 spells CASSYGAGRQPQHF. In DNA, the CDR3 is TGTGCCAGCAGTTACGGGGCAGGGAGGCAGCCCCAGCATTTT.

CDR3 DNA: TGTGCCTGGAACCGGGGGTCAAATCAGCCCCAGCATTTT. This encodes CAWNRGSNQPQHF. The chain couples TRBV30 to TRBJ1-5; tentative D call: TRBD1 (5 bases). The CDR3 has 13 amino acids. Between the trimmed V and J ends, which lost 4 bases and 4 bases, there was a span of 11 bases. Germline CDR1 GTSNPN, CDR2 SVGIG (reference sequence).